The clone carrying this TCR beta chain was seen ten or more times. As yet, its antigen is unknown. This sample was included in a study of T cells after yellow fever vaccination. Study results and caveats: Although most clonotypes did not, a small share appeared in both CD4 and CD8 compartments. On re-exposure, the response was weaker but peaked faster, at day 5 versus 15. Most primary-vaccination clones reappeared after the booster (approximately 95% CD4, about 88% CD8).

Each CDR3 protein is one row after TCRdb ran MiXCR on the 5' RACE reads. The data show roughly 170,000 distinct CDR3 sequences, 6.2% seen once. Germline assignment: CDR1 DFQATT and CDR2 SNEGSKA (reference sequence). The V and J ends lost 6 bases and 8 bases, in that order; junction bases with no gene match: 9. The CDR3 sequence is 12 residues long. The V call is TRBV20-1, the J call TRBJ1-1, with 7 bases aligning to TRBD1. Sequencing was performed on CD4+ T cells sorted from PBMCs, taken on the day of the first yellow fever vaccination. This TCR was sampled from a man aged 18 to 29 who received the YFV17D yellow fever vaccine. The CDR3 DNA is TGCAGTGCATTACAGGGGACCGTCGAAGCTTTCTTT. This gives the protein CSALQGTVEAFF.